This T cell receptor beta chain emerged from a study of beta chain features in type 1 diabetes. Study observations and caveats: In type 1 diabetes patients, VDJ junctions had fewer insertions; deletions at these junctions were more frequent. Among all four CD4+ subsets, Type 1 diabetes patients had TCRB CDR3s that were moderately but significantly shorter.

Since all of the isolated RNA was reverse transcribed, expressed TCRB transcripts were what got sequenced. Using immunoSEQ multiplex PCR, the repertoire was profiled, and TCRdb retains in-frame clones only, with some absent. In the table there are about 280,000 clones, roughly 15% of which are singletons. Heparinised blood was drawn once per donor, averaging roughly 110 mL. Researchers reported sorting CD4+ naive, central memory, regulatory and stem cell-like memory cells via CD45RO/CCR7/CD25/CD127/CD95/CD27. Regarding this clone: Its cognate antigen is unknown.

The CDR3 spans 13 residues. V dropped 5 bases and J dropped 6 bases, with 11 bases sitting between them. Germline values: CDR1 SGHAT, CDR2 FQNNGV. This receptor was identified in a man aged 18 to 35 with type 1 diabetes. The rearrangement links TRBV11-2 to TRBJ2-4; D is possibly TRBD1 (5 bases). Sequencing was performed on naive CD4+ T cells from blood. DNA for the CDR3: TGTGCCAGCAGCCCATCAAGGGGAAACATTCAGTACTTC. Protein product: CASSPSRGNIQYF.